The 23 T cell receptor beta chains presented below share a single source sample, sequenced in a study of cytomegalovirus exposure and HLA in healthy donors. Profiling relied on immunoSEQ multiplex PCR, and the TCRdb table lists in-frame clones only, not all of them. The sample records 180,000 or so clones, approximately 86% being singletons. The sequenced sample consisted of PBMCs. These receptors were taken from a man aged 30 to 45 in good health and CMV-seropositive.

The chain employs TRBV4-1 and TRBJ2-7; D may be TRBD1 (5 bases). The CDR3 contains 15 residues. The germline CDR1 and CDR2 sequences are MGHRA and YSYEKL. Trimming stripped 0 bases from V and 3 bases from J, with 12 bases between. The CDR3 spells CASSQESQGLYEQYF. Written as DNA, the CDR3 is TGCGCCAGCAGCCAAGAGAGCCAGGGCCTCTACGAGCAGTACTTC.

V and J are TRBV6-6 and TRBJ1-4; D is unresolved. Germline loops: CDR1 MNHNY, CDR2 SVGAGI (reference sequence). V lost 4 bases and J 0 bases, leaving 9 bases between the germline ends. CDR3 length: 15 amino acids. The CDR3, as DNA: TGTGCCAGCAGTTCTGAACCCTCAACTAATGAAAAACTGTTTTTT. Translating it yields CASSSEPSTNEKLFF.

The CDR3 DNA is TGTGCCAGTAGTATCCGGGAGGGCAGGGACACCGGGGAGCTGTTTTTT. Translated: CASSIREGRDTGELFF. The rearrangement links TRBV19 to TRBJ2-2, with TRBD2 identical over 8 bases. Germline V gene data show CDR1 as LNHDA and CDR2 as SQIVND (reference sequence). The trim removed 3 bases at V and 3 bases at J, leaving 6 bases unmatched. This CDR3 contains 16 residues.

This CDR3 reads CASSTLAGAGEQYF. The CDR3 DNA is TGTGCCAGTAGTACCCTAGCGGGAGCGGGCGAGCAGTACTTC. The rearrangement links TRBV19 to TRBJ2-7, with 10 positions matching TRBD2. The CDR3 covers 14 residues. Germline trimming cut 4 bases from V and 6 bases from J; bases unmatched to any gene: 6. The germline gives CDR1 LNHDA, CDR2 SQIVND (reference sequence). Combining the CDR3 with reference TRBV19 and TRBJ2-7 gives the whole variable domain DGGITQSPKYLFRKEGQNVTLSCEQNLNHDAMYWYRQDPGQGLRLIYYSQIVNDFQKGDIAEGYSVSREKKESFPLTVTSAQKNPTAFYLCASSTLAGAGEQYFGPGTRLTVT.

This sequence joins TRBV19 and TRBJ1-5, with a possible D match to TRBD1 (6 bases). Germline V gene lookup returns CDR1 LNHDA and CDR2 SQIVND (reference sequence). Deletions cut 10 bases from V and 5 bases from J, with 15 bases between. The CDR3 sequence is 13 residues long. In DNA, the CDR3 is TGTGCCACCAAGGACAGAGTAGATCAGCCCCAGCATTTT. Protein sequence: CATKDRVDQPQHF. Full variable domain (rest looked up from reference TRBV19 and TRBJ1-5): DGGITQSPKYLFRKEGQNVTLSCEQNLNHDAMYWYRQDPGQGLRLIYYSQIVNDFQKGDIAEGYSVSREKKESFPLTVTSAQKNPTAFYLCATKDRVDQPQHFGDGTRLSIL.

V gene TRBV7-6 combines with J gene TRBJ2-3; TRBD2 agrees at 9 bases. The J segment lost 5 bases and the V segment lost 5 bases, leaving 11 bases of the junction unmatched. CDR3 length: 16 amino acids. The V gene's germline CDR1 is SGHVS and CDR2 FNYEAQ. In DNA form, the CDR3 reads TGTGCCAGCAGCCAAGGCCCGGGACTAGCAGGAGATACGCAGTATTTT. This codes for CASSQGPGLAGDTQYF.

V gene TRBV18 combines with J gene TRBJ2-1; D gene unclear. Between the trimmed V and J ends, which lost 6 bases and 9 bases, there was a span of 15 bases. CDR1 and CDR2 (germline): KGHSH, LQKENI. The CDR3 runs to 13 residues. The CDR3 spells CASSLAPMGEQFF. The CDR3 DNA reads TGTGCCAGCTCCTTGGCCCCGATGGGTGAGCAGTTCTTC.

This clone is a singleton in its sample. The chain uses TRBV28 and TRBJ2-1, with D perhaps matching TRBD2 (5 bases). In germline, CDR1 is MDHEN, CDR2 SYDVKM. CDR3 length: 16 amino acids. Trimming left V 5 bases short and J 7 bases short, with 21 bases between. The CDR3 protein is CASSPIPGPSSNEQFF. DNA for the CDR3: TGTGCCAGCAGTCCCATCCCAGGTCCTAGCTCTAATGAGCAGTTCTTC. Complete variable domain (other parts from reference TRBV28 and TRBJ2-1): DVKVTQSSRYLVKRTGEKVFLECVQDMDHENMFWYRQDPGLGLRLIYFSYDVKMKEKGDIPEGYSVSREKKERFSLILESASTNQTSMYLCASSPIPGPSSNEQFFGPGTRLTVL.

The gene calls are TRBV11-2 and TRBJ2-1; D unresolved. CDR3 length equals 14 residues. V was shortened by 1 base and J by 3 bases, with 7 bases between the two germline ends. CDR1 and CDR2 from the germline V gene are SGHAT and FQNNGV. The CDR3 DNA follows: TGTGCCAGCAGCTTAGTCCCTAGCTACAATGAGCAGTTCTTC. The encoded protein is CASSLVPSYNEQFF.

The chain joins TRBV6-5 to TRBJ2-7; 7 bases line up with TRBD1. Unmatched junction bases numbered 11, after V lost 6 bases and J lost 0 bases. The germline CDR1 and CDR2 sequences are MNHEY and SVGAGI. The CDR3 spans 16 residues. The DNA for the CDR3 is TGTGCCAGCAGCTACCAAGGGACAGCGAGCTCCTACGAGCAGTACTTC. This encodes CASSYQGTASSYEQYF.

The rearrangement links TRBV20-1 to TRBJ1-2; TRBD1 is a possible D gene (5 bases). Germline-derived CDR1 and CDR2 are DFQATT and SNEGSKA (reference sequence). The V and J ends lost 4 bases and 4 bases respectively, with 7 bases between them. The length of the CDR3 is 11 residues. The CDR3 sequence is CSATDSYGYTF. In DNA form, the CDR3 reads TGCAGTGCTACAGACAGCTATGGCTACACCTTC.

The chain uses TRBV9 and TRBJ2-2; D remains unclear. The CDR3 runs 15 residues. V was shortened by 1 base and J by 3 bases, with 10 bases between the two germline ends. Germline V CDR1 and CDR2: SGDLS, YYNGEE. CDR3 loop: CASSVSGPDTGELFF. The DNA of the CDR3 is TGTGCCAGCAGCGTATCCGGGCCCGACACCGGGGAGCTGTTTTTT.

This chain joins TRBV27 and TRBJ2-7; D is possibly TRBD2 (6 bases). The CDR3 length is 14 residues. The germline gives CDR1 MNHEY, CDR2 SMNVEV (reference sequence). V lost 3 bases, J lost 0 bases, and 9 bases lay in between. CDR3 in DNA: TGTGCCAGCAGTTTCGCGGGACCCTCCTACGAGCAGTACTTC. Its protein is CASSFAGPSYEQYF.

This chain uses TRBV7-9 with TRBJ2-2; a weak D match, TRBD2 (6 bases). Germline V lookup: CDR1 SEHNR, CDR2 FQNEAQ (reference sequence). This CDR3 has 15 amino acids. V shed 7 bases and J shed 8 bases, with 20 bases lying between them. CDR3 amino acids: CASTQAGGLFGELFF. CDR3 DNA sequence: TGTGCCAGCACTCAGGCCGGGGGATTGTTTGGGGAGCTGTTTTTT.

The CDR3 bases are TGTGCCAGCAGTGGAGGGCGGAACTATGGCTACACCTTC. This translates into CASSGGRNYGYTF. This chain connects TRBV6-5 to TRBJ1-2; D remains unclear. The CDR3 contains 13 residues. CDR1 is MNHEY, CDR2 SVGAGI, per germline. V was shortened by 5 bases and J by 2 bases, with 9 bases between the two germline ends.

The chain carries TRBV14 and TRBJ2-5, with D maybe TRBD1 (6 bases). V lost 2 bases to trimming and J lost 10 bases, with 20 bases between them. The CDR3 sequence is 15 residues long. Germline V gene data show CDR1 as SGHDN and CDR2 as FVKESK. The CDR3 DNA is TGTGCCAGCAGCCAATCAGTAGGCAATTTCAGGGGCCAGTACTTC. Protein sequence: CASSQSVGNFRGQYF.

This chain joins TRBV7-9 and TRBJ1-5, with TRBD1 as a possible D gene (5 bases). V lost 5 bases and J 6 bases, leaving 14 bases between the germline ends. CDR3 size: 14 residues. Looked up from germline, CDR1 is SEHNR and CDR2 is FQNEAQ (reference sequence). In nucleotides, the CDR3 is TGTGCCAGCAGCCAGGGCAGGGTCGGTCAGCCCCAGCATTTT. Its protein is CASSQGRVGQPQHF.

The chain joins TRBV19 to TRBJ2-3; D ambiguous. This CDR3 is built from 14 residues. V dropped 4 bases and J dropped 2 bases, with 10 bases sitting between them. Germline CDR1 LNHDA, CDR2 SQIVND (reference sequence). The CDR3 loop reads CASSTGAPTDTQYF. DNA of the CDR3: TGTGCCAGTAGTACTGGCGCACCCACAGATACGCAGTATTTT.

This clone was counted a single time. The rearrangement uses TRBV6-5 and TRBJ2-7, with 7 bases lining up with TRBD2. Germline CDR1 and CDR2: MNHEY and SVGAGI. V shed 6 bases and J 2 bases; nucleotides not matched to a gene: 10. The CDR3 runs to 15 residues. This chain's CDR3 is CASSAVAGKTYEQYF. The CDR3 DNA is TGTGCCAGCAGCGCTGTAGCGGGCAAAACCTACGAGCAGTACTTC.

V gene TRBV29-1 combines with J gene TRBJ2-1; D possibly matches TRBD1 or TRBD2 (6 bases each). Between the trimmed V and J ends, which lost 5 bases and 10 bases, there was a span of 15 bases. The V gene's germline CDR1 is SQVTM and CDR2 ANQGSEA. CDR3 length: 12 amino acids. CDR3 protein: CSVWRQAGEQFF. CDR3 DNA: TGCAGCGTTTGGAGACAGGCGGGGGAGCAGTTCTTC.

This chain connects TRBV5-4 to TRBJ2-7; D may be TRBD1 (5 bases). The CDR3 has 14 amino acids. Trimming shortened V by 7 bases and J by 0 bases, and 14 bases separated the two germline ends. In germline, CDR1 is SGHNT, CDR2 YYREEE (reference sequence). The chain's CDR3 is CASATESSSYEQYF. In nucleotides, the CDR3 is TGTGCCAGCGCGACAGAATCGAGCTCCTACGAGCAGTACTTC.

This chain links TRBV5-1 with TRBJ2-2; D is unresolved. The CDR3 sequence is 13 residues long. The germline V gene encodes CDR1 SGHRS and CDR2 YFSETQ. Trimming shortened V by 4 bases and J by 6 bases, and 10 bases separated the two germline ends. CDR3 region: CASSPARAGELFF. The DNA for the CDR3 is TGCGCCAGCAGCCCCGCCCGGGCCGGGGAGCTGTTTTTT.

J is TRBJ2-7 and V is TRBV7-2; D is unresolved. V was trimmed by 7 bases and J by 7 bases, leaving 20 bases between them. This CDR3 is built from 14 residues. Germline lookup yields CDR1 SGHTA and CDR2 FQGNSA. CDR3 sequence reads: CASTTRARANEQYF. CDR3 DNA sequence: TGTGCCAGCACCACCCGAGCTAGGGCCAATGAGCAGTACTTC.